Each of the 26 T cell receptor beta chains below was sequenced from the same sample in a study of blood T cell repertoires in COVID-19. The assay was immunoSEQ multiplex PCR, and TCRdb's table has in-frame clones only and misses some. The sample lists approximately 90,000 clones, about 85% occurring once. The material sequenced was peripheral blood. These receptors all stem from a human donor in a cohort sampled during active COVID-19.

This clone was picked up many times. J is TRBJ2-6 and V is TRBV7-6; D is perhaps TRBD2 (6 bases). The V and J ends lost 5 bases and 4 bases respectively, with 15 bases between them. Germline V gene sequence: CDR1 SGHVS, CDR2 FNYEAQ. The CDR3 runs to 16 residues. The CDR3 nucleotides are TGTGCCAGCAGCCTAGGGCTAGCGAGCGGGGCCAACGTCCTGACTTTC. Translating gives CASSLGLASGANVLTF.

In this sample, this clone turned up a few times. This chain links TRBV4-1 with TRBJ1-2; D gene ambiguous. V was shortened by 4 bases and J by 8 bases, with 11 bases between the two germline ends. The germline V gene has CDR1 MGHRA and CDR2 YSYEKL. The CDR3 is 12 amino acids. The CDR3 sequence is CASSPLGSGYTF. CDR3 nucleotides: TGCGCCAGCAGCCCCTTAGGGAGCGGCTACACCTTC.

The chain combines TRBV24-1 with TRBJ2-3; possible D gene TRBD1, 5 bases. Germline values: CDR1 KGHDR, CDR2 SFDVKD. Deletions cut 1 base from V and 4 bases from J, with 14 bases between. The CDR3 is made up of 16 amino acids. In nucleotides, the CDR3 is TGTGCCACCAGTGATTTTGCTAAGGCAGGGTCAGATACGCAGTATTTT. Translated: CATSDFAKAGSDTQYF.

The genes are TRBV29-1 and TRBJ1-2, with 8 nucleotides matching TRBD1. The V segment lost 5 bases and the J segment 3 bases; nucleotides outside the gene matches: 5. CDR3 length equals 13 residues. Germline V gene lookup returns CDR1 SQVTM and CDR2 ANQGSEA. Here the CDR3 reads CSVLNRGYYGYTF. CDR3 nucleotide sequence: TGCAGCGTTTTGAACAGGGGGTACTATGGCTACACCTTC.

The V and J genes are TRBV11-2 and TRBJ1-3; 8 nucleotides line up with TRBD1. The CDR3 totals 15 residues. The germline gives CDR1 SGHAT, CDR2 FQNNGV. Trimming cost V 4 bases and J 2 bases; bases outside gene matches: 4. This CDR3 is CASSSGQGPGNTIYF. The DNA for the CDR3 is TGTGCCAGCAGCTCCGGACAGGGTCCTGGAAACACCATATATTTT. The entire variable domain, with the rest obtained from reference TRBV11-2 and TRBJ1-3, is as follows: EAGVAQSPRYKIIEKRQSVAFWCNPISGHATLYWYQQILGQGPKLLIQFQNNGVVDDSQLPKDRFSAERLKGVDSTLKIQPAKLEDSAVYLCASSSGQGPGNTIYFGEGSWLTVV.

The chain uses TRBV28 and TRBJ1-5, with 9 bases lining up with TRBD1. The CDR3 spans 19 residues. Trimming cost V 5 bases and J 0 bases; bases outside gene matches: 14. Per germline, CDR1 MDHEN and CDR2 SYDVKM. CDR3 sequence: CASSKTGTGSLYSNQPQHF. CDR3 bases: TGTGCCAGCAGTAAGACTGGGACAGGGTCGCTATATAGCAATCAGCCCCAGCATTTT. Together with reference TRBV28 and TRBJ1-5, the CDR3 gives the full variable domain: DVKVTQSSRYLVKRTGEKVFLECVQDMDHENMFWYRQDPGLGLRLIYFSYDVKMKEKGDIPEGYSVSREKKERFSLILESASTNQTSMYLCASSKTGTGSLYSNQPQHFGDGTRLSIL.

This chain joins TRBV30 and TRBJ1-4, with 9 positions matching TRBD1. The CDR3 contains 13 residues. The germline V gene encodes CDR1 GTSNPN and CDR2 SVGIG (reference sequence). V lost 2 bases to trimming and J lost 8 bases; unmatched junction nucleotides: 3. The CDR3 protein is CAWSRTGVEKLFF. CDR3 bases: TGTGCCTGGAGTAGGACAGGGGTCGAAAAACTGTTTTTT. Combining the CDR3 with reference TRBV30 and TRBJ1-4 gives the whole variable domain SQTIHQWPATLVQPVGSPLSLECTVEGTSNPNLYWYRQAAGRGLQLLFYSVGIGQISSEVPQNLSASRPQDRQFILSSKKLLLSDSGFYLCAWSRTGVEKLFFGSGTQLSVL.

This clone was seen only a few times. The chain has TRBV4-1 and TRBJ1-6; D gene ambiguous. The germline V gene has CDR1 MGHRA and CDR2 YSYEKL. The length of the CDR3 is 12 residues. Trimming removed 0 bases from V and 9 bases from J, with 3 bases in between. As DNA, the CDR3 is TGCGCCAGCAGCCAAGACTTTTCACCCCTCCACTTT. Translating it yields CASSQDFSPLHF.

CDR3: CASSLAPVDTQYF. The CDR3 DNA is TGTGCCAGCAGCTTAGCCCCCGTAGATACGCAGTATTTT. This chain links TRBV7-9 with TRBJ2-3; no firm D call. CDR1 is SEHNR and CDR2 is FQNEAQ in the germline V gene (reference sequence). This CDR3 contains 13 residues. V gave up 0 bases and J gave up 5 bases, with 6 bases separating them.

The CDR3 reads CASSLGGLMNTGELFF. The CDR3 coding sequence is TGTGCCAGCAGCTTAGGTGGCCTTATGAACACCGGGGAGCTGTTTTTT. This chain uses TRBV7-2 with TRBJ2-2; the D is unclear. The CDR3 has 16 residues. Trimming cost V 1 base and J 1 base, with 10 bases left between them. Germline V lookup: CDR1 SGHTA, CDR2 FQGNSA.

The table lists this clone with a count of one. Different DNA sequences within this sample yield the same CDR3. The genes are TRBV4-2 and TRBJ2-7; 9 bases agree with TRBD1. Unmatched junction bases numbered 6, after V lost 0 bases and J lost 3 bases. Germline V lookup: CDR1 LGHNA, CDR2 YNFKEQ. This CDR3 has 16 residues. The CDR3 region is CASSQDRGQGGYEQYF. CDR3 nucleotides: TGTGCCAGCAGCCAAGACCGGGGACAGGGAGGCTACGAGCAGTACTTC.

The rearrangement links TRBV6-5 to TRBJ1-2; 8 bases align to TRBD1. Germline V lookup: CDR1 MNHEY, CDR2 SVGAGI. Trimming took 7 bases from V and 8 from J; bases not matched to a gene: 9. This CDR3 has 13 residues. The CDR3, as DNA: TGTGCCAGCATCCTGCAGGGGGCGGGCGGCTACACCTTC. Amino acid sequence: CASILQGAGGYTF.

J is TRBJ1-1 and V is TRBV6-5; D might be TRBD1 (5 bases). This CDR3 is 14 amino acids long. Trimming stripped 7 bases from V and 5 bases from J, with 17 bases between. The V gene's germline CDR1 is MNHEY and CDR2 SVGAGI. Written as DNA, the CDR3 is TGTGCCAGCATTCTAGACAGAGGTTTGACTGAAGCTTTCTTT. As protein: CASILDRGLTEAFF.

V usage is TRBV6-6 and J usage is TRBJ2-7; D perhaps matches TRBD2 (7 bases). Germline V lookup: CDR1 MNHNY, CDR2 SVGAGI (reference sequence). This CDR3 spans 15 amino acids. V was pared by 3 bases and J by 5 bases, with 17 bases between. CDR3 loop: CASSYRGGGIHEQYF. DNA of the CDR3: TGTGCCAGCAGTTATAGGGGGGGCGGAATCCACGAGCAGTACTTC.

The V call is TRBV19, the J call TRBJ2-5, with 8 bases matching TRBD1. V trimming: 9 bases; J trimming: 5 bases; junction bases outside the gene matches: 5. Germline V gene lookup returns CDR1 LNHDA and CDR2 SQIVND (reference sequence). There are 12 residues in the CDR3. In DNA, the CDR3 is TGTGCCAGCCAGGGGGCCCGTGAGACCCAGTACTTC. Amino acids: CASQGARETQYF.

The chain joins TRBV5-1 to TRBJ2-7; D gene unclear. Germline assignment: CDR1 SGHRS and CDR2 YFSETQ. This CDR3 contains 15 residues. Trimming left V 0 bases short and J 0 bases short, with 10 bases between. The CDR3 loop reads CASSLGPVPSYEQYF. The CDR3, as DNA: TGCGCCAGCAGCTTGGGTCCAGTACCCTCCTACGAGCAGTACTTC. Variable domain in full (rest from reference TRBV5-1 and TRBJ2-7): KAGVTQTPRYLIKTRGQQVTLSCSPISGHRSVSWYQQTPGQGLQFLFEYFSETQRNKGNFPGRFSGRQFSNSRSEMNVSTLELGDSALYLCASSLGPVPSYEQYFGPGTRLTVT.

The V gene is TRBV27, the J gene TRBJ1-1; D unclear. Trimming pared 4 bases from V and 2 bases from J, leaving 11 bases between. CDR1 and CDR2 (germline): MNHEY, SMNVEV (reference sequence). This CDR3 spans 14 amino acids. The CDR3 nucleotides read TGTGCCAGCAGTTGGGCCCTCTCTAACACTGAAGCTTTCTTT. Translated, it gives CASSWALSNTEAFF.

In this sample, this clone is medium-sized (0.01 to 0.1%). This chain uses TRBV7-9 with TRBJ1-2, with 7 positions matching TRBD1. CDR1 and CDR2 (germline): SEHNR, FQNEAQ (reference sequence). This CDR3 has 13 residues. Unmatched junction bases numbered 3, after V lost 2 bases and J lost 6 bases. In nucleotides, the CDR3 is TGTGCCAGCAGCTTATCAACAGGGGATGGCTACACCTTC. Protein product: CASSLSTGDGYTF.

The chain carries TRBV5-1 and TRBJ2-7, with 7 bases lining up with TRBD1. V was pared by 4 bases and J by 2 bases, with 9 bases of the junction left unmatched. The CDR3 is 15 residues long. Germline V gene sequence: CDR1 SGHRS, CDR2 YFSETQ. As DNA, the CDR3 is TGCGCCAGCAGCGGCACCGGGACAGTTCCCTACGAGCAGTACTTC. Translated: CASSGTGTVPYEQYF.

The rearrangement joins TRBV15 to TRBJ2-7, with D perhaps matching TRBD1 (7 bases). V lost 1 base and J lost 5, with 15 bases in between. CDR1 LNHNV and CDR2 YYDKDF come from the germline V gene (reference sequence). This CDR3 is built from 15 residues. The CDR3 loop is CATSRGGDSRNEQYF. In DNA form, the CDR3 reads TGTGCCACCAGCAGAGGCGGGGACAGCCGCAACGAGCAGTACTTC. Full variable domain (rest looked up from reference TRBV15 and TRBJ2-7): DAMVIQNPRYQVTQFGKPVTLSCSQTLNHNVMYWYQQKSSQAPKLLFHYYDKDFNNEADTPDNFQSRRPNTSFCFLDIRSPGLGDTAMYLCATSRGGDSRNEQYFGPGTRLTVT.

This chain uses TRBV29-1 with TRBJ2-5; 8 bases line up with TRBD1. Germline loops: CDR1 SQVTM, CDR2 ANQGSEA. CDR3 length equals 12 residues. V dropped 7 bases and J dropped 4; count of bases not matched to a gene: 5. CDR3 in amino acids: CSAPGGGETQYF. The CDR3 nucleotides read TGCAGCGCTCCAGGGGGCGGAGAGACCCAGTACTTC.

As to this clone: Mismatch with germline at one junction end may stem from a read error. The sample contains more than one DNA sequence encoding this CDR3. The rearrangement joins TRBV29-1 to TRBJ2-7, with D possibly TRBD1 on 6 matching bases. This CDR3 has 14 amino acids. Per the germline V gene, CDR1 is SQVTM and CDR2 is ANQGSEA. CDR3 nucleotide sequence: TGCAGCGTTGAACGGGCGTGGGGGCGGTACGAACAGTACTTC. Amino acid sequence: CSVERAWGRYEQYF.

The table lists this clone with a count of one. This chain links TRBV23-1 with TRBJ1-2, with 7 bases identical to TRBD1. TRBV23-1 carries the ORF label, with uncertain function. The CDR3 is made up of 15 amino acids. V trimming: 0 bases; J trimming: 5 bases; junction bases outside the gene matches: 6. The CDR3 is CASSQSKGQHYGYTF. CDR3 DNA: TGCGCCAGCAGTCAATCTAAGGGACAGCATTATGGCTACACCTTC.

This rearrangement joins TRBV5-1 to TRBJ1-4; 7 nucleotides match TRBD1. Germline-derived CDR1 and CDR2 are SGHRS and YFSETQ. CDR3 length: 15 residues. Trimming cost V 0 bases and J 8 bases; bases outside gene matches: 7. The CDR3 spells CASSLAHRGNEKLFF. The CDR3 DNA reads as TGCGCCAGCAGCTTGGCCCACAGGGGAAACGAAAAACTGTTTTTT.

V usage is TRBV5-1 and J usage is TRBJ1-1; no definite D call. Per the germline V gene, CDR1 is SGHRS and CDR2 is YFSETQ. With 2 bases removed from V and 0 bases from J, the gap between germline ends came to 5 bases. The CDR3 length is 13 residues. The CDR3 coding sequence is TGCGCCAGCAGCTTTACAGTGAACACTGAAGCTTTCTTT. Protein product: CASSFTVNTEAFF.

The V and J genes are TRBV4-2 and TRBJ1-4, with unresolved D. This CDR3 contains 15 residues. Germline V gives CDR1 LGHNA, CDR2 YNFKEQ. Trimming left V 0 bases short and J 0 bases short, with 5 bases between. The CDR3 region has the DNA TGTGCCAGCAGCCAAGAGTACACAACTAATGAAAAACTGTTTTTT. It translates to CASSQEYTTNEKLFF.